This T cell receptor beta chain is drawn from a study of blood T cell repertoires in COVID-19 (dated by TCRdb to about 2020). A note on the overall study: Samples from collaborators originated in the United States, Italy and Spain and spanned both the acute and convalescent phases of COVID-19. The samples were drawn from the first 160 participants of the ongoing ImmuneRACE study and from roughly 1,300 subjects provided by 6 global collaborators. The repertoires were released in a freely available public database intended as a resource for research on the immune response to SARS-CoV-2. The material from the prospective study consisted of cDNA or gDNA derived from T cells, B-cell-depleted T cells, or PBMCs. Where available, HLA class I and class II types were taken from metadata supplied by the sample provider and were not determined by assay-based typing. Deeply sampled blood TCRbeta repertoires from subjects exposed to, actively infected with, or recovered from COVID-19 were included in the dataset. A de-identified subject ID, COVID-19 status, age in years and sex were almost always included in the sample metadata. Points the paper makes about the study in general: The amount of clinical and demographic metadata varied by source and participant and was provided uncurated.

The CDR3 runs 16 amino acids, cysteine and phenylalanine included. The sequence is cut down to CDR3 DNA, 48 bases in frame from base 1. The CDR1 and CDR2 encoded by the germline V gene (reference sequence) are SGHNT and YYREEE. V and J are truncated by 0 bases and 0 bases respectively, leaving an intervening sequence of 10 bases. Note on this clone: Its target antigen remains unknown. One base away there is no much larger clone; base qualities are not given.

TCRbeta CDR3 regions were amplified from genomic DNA using the immunoSEQ Assay, a bias-controlled multiplex PCR. Processing in the source paper ran as follows. The number of nucleated cells in each sample was estimated by amplification of reference gene primers within the assay. To quantify the absolute abundance of each unique TCRbeta CDR3 rearrangement, sequence reads were collapsed and filtered. For each sample, productive Simpson clonality was calculated as the square root of Simpson's diversity index over productive rearrangements. Here the immuneACCESS table is served through TCRdb, limited to in-frame sequences with V and J called. Missing clones are a known gap in these copies; in checked studies unresolved V genes cover under half, and the rest lacks a known reason. V, J and clone size are taken as reported in that table, and D and trimming were inferred from the DNA itself. The sample table holds more than 95,000 clones, of which 81% were seen once. The ten largest clones represent more than 8% of the sample.

Each collaborating institution followed its own protocols to collect whole blood in K2EDTA tubes. For TCRbeta analysis, collaborators shipped samples in one of three forms: frozen whole blood, isolated PBMCs, or DNA extracted from either of those sample types. The source is a woman in her seventies with acute or convalescent COVID-19. Sequenced input: peripheral blood. Here the chain combines TRBV5-4 and TRBJ1-5, with TRBD1 perhaps the D gene, on 5 matching bases. The base sequence is TGTGCCAGCAGCTTGGCCCCAGGGAATAGCAATCAGCCCCAGCATTTT. It codes for CASSLAPGNSNQPQHF.